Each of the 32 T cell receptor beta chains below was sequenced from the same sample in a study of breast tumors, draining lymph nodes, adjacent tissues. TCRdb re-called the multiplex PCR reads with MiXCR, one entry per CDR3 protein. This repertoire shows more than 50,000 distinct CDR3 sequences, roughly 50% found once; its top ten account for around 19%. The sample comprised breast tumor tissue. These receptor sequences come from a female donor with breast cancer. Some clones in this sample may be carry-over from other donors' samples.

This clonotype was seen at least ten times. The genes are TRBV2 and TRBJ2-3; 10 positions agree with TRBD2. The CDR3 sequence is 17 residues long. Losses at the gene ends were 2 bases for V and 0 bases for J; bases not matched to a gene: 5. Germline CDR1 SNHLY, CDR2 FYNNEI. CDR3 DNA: TGTGCCAGCAGTGAAAAGCGGGGGGGATCTAGCACAGATACGCAGTATTTT. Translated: CASSEKRGGSSTDTQYF.

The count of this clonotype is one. CDR3 in DNA: TGTGCCAGCAGCATCCAAGGACGGAGCTCCTACAATGAGCAGTTCTTC. The encoded protein is CASSIQGRSSYNEQFF. The chain employs TRBV7-3 and TRBJ2-1, with D unclear. The ends were cut back, 5 bases at V and 0 bases at J, with 14 bases in the middle. This CDR3 spans 16 amino acids. The germline V gene has CDR1 SGHTA and CDR2 FQGTGA.

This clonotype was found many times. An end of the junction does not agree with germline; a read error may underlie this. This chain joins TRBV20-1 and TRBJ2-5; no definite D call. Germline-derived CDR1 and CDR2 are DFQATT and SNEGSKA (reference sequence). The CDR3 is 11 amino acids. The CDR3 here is CSANPKETQSF. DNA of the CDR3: TGCAGTGCTAACCCAAAAGAGACCCAGTCCTTC.

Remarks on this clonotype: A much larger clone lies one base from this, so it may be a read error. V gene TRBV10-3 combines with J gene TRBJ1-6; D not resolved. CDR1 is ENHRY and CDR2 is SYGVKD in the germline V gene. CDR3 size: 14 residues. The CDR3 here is CASSHGTPGSPLHF. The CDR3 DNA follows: TGTGCCAGCAGTCATGGAACCCCGGGTTCACCCCTCCACTTT.

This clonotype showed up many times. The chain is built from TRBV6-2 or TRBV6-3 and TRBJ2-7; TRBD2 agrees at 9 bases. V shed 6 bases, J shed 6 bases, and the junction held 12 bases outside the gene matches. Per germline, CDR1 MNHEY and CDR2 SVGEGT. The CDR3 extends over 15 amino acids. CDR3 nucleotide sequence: TGTGCCAGCAGCGTGGGACTAGCCCAATACGGCGAGCAGTACTTC. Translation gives CASSVGLAQYGEQYF.

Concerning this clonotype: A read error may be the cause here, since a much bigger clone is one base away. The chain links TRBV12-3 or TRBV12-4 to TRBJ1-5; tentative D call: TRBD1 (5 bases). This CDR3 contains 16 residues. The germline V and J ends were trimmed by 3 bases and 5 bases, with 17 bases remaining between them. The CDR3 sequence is CASSFRAVGAHQPQHF. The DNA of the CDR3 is TGTGCCAGCAGTTTCAGGGCGGTCGGGGCACATCAGCCCCAGCATTTT.

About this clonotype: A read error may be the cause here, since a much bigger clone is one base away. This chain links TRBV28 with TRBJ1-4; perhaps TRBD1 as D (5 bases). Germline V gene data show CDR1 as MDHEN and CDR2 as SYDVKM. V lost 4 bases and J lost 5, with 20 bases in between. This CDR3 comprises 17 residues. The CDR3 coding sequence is TGTGCCAGCAGTTCCTCCTTCCTGGGGGGAGGGAATGAAAAACTGTTTTTT. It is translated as CASSSSFLGGGNEKLFF.

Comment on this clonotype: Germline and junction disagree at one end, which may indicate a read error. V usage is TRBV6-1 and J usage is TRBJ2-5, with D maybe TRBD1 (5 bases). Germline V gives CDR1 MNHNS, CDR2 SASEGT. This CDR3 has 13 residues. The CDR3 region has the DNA TGTGCTAGCAGTGGCCAGGGTCAAGAGACCCAGTACTTC. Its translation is CASSGQGQETQYF.

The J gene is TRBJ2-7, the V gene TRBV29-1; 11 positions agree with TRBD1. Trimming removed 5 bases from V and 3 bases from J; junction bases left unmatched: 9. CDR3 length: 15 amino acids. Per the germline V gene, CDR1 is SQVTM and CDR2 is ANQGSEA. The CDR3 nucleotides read TGCAGCGTTAGTGTTGGGGACAGGGGGTTCTACGAGCAGTACTTC. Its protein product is CSVSVGDRGFYEQYF.

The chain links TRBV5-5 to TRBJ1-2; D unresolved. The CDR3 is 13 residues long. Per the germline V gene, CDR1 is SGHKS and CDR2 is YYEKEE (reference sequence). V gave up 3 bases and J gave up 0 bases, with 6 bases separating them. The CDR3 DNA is TGTGCCAGCAGCTCGGCAACTAACTATGGCTACACCTTC. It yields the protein CASSSATNYGYTF.

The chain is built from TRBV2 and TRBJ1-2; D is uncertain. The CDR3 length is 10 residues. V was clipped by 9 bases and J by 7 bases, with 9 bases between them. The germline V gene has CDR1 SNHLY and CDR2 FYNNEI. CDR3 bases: TGTGCCAGTGGACTATTTGGCTACACCTTC. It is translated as CASGLFGYTF.

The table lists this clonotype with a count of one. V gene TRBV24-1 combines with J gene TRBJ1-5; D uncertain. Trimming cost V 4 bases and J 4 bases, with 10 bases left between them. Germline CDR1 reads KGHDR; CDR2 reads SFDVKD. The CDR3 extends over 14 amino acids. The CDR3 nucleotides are TGTGCCACCAGTGACCCCCCGGCAAATCAGCCCCAGCATTTT. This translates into CATSDPPANQPQHF.

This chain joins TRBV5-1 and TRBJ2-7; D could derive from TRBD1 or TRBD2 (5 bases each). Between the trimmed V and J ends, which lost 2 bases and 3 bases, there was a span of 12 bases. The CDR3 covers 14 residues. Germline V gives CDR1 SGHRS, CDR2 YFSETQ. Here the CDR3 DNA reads TGCGCCAGCAGCTTCTCCGGGACCCACTACGAGCAGTACTTC. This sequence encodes CASSFSGTHYEQYF.

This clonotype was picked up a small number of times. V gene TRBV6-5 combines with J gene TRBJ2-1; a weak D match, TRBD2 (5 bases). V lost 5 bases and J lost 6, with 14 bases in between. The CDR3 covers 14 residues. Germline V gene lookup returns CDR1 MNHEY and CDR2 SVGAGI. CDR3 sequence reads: CASSHGLQSNEQFF. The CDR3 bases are TGTGCCAGCAGTCACGGACTGCAATCCAATGAGCAGTTCTTC.

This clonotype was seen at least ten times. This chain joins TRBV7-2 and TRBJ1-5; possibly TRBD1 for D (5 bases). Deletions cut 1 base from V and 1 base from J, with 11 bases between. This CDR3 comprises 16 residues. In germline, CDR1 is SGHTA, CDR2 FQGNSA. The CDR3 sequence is CASSLGPAGSNQPQHF. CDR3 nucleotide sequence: TGTGCCAGCAGCTTAGGGCCAGCAGGGAGCAATCAGCCCCAGCATTTT. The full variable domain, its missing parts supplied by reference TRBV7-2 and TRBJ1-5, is GAGVSQSPSNKVTEKGKDVELRCDPISGHTALYWYRQSLGQGLEFLIYFQGNSAPDKSGLPSDRFSAERTGGSVSTLTIQRTQQEDSAVYLCASSLGPAGSNQPQHFGDGTRLSIL.

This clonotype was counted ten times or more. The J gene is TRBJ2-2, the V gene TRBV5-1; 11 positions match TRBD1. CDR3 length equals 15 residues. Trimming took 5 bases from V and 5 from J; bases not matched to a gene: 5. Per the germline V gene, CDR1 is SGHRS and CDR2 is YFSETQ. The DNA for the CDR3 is TGCGCCAGCAGACCTGGGACAGGGGGGACCGGGGAGCTGTTTTTT. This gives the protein CASRPGTGGTGELFF.

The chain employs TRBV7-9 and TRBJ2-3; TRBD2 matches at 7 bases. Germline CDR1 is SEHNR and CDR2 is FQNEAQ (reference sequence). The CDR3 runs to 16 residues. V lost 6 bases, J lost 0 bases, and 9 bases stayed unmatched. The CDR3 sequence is CASSAGLADSTDTQYF. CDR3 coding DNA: TGTGCCAGCAGTGCGGGGCTAGCGGATAGCACAGATACGCAGTATTTT.

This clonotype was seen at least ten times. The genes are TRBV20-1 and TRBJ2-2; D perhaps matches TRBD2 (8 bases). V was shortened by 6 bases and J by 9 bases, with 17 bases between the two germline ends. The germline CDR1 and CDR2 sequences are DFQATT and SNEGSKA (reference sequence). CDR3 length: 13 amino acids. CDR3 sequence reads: CSAEGAGGRELFF. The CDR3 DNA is TGCAGTGCCGAGGGGGCGGGGGGTCGGGAGCTGTTTTTT.

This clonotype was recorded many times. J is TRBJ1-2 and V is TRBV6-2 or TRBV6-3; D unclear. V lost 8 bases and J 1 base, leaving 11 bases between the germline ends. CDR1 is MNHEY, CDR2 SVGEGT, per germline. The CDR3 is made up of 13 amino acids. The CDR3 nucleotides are TGTGCCAGCCAAAAGGACGGTAACTATGGCTACACCTTC. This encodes CASQKDGNYGYTF.

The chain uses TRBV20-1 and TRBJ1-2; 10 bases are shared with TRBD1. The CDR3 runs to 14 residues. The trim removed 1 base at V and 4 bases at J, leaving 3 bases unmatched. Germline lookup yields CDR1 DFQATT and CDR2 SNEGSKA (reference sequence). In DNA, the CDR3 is TGCAGTGCTAGAGGGGGACAGGGGCGCTATGGCTACACCTTC. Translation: CSARGGQGRYGYTF.

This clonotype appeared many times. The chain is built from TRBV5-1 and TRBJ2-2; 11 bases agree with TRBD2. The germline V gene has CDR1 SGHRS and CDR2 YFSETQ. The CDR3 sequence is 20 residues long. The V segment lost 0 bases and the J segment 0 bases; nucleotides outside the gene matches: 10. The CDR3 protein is CASSLVLAGGSFANTGELFF. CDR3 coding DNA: TGCGCCAGCAGCTTGGTGCTAGCGGGAGGATCGTTCGCGAACACCGGGGAGCTGTTTTTT.

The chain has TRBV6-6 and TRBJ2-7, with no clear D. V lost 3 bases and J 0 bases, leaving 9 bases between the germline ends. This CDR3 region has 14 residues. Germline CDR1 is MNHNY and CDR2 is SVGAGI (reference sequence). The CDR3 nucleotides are TGTGCCAGCAGTTATGGCCTAAGCTCCTACGAGCAGTACTTC. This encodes CASSYGLSSYEQYF.

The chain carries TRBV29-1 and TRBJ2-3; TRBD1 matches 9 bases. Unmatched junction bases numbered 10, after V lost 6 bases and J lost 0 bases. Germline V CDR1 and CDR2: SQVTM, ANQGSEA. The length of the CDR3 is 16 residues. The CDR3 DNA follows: TGCAGCGTGAGGGGTAAGGGACAGGGCAGCACAGATACGCAGTATTTT. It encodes CSVRGKGQGSTDTQYF.

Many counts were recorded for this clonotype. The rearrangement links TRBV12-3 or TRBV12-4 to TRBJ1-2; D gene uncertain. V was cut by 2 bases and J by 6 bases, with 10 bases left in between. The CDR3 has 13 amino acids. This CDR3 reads CASSLSYDDGYTF. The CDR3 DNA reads TGTGCCAGCAGTTTATCTTACGACGATGGCTACACCTTC.

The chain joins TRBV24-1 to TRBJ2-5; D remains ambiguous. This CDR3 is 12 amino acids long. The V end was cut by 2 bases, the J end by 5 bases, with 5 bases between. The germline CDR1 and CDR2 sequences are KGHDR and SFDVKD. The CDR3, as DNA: TGTGCCACCAGTGATTCTCGCGAGACCCAGTACTTC. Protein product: CATSDSRETQYF.

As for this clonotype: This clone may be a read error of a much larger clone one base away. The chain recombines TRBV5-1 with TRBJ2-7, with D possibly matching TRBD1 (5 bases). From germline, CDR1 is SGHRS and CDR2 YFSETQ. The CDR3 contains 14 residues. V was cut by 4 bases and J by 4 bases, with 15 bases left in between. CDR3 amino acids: CASSASGIVYEQYF. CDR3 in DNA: TGCGCCAGCAGCGCTTCAGGGATCGTTTACGAGCAGTACTTC.

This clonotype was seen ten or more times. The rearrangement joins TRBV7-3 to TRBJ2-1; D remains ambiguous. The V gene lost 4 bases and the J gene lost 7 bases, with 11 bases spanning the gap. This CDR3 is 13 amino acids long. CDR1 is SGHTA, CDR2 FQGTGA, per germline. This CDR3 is CASSSYVLNEQFF. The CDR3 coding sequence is TGTGCCAGCAGCTCGTATGTCCTAAATGAGCAGTTCTTC.

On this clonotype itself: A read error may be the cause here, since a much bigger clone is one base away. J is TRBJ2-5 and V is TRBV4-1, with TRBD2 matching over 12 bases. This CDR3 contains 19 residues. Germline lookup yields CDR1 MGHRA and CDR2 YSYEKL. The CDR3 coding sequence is TGCGCCAGCAGGCAAGGGGGGGCCGCGACTAGCGGGGGTCGGGAGACCCAGTACTTC. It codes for CASRQGGAATSGGRETQYF.

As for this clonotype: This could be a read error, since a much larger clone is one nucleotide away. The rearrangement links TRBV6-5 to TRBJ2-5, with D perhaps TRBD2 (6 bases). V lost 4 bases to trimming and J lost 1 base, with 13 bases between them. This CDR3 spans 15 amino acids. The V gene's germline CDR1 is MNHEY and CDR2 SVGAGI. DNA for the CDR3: TGTGCCAGCAGTTTTCCGGGGGTCGTCCAAGAGACCCAGTACTTC. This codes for CASSFPGVVQETQYF.

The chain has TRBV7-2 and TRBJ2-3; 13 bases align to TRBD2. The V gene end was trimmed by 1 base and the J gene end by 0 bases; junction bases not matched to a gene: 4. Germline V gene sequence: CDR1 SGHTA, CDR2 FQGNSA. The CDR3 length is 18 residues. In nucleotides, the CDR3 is TGTGCCAGCAGCTTAGGGACTAGCGGGGGCCCGAGCACAGATACGCAGTATTTT. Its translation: CASSLGTSGGPSTDTQYF.

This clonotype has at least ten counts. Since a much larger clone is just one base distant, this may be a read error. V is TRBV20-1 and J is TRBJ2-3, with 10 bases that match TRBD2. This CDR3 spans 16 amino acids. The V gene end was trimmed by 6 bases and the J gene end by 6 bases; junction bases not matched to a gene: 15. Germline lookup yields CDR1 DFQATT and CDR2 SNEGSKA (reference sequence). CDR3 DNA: TGCAGTGCCTTACCCGGACTAGCGGTCCCCTCGGATACGCAGTATTTT. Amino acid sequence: CSALPGLAVPSDTQYF.

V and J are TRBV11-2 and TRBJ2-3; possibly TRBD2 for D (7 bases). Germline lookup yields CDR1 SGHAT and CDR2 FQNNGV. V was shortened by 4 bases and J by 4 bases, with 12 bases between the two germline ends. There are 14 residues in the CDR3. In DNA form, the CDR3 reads TGTGCCAGCAGCTCAGGGGCGGGGGCAGATACGCAGTATTTT. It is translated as CASSSGAGADTQYF.